These 30 T cell receptor beta chains originate from one sample sequenced in a study of T-cell reconstitution after alpha-beta-depleted transplantation in children. Unique molecular identifiers were built into the TCRbeta library. TCRdb analysed the PCR reads with MiXCR anew, one entry per CDR3 protein. The sample has about 100,000 distinct CDR3 sequences, under 7% seen once. Sequences were derived from PBMCs, mostly from graft donor cells, sampled 60 days after TCRalphabeta/CD19-depleted stem cell transplant. Every receptor here comes from a female patient younger than 10 who had a stem cell transplant for Fanconi anemia, so the T cells may come from the graft donor.

This clonotype was counted ten times or more. The V call is TRBV29-1, the J call TRBJ2-3; D remains ambiguous. The germline CDR1 and CDR2 sequences are SQVTM and ANQGSEA. The germline V and J ends were trimmed by 4 bases and 1 base, with 9 bases remaining between them. CDR3 length: 13 residues. In nucleotides, the CDR3 is TGCAGCGTTGTGCGCAAGGGCACAGATACGCAGTATTTT. This codes for CSVVRKGTDTQYF.

The chain couples TRBV11-2 to TRBJ2-1; D call uncertain. V lost 2 bases and J lost 9, with 5 bases in between. CDR3 length: 11 amino acids. The germline V gene has CDR1 SGHAT and CDR2 FQNNGV. The CDR3 DNA follows: TGTGCCAGCAGCTTAATAGGTGAGCAGTTCTTC. It translates to CASSLIGEQFF.

This clonotype came up a few times. In nucleotides, the CDR3 is TGTGCCAGCAGCTTAGACTGTCCGGGACAGGCGCTACTTTGTGAAAAACTGTTTTTT. Translation gives CASSLDCPGQALLCEKLFF. V gene TRBV11-2 combines with J gene TRBJ1-4; TRBD1 matches at 8 bases. Germline V gene sequence: CDR1 SGHAT, CDR2 FQNNGV. This CDR3 contains 19 residues. Trimming took 0 bases from V and 7 from J; bases not matched to a gene: 16.

The chain couples TRBV27 to TRBJ1-2; D possibly corresponds to TRBD1 (5 bases). Between the trimmed V and J ends, which lost 7 bases and 2 bases, there was a span of 17 bases. The CDR3 sequence is 15 residues long. Germline V gene sequence: CDR1 MNHEY, CDR2 SMNVEV (reference sequence). CDR3: CASNPRGRINYGYTF. The CDR3 bases are TGTGCCAGCAATCCAAGGGGACGGATAAACTATGGCTACACCTTC.

The chain has TRBV30 and TRBJ2-3; possible D gene TRBD2, 7 bases. Trimming shortened V by 1 base and J by 5 bases, and 16 bases separated the two germline ends. Per the germline V gene, CDR1 is GTSNPN and CDR2 is SVGIG (reference sequence). The CDR3 runs to 15 residues. The CDR3 DNA reads TGTGCCTGGAGTGAGTGGGGGGGCCTGTTAGATACGCAGTATTTT. It yields the protein CAWSEWGGLLDTQYF.

There are many counts of this clonotype. V gene TRBV4-2 combines with J gene TRBJ2-1; no clear D gene. Germline CDR1 reads LGHNA; CDR2 reads YNFKEQ. Trimming took 1 base from V and 5 from J, leaving 15 bases between them. The length of the CDR3 is 16 residues. CDR3 sequence (DNA): TGTGCCAGCAGCCAAGCACTACCGGGCGAAGACAATGAGCAGTTCTTC. Its protein is CASSQALPGEDNEQFF.

This clonotype came up many times. V is TRBV5-1 and J is TRBJ1-1, with D possibly being TRBD1 (5 bases). The germline gives CDR1 SGHRS, CDR2 YFSETQ. Deletions cut 2 bases from V and 5 bases from J, with 22 bases between. This CDR3 is 17 amino acids long. Here the CDR3 DNA reads TGCGCCAGCAGCTTCAAGGGGTCCGGTCCCTCGTCTACTGAAGCTTTCTTT. Residues: CASSFKGSGPSSTEAFF.

This clonotype has a count of ten or more. This chain joins TRBV2 and TRBJ1-1; 11 bases align to TRBD1. The CDR3 has 15 residues. From germline, CDR1 is SNHLY and CDR2 FYNNEI. V shed 3 bases, J shed 5 bases, and the junction held 5 bases outside the gene matches. The CDR3 here is CASSEGQGGRTEAFF. CDR3 bases: TGTGCCAGCAGTGAGGGACAGGGGGGTCGTACTGAAGCTTTCTTT.

This clonotype was detected a few times. The chain joins TRBV19 to TRBJ1-1; 7 positions match TRBD1. V lost 7 bases and J lost 5; bases outside the gene matches: 10. Germline-derived CDR1 and CDR2 are LNHDA and SQIVND (reference sequence). This CDR3 contains 14 residues. CDR3 residues: CASTRRGVSTEAFF. The DNA for the CDR3 is TGTGCCAGTACGCGCAGGGGGGTTAGTACTGAAGCTTTCTTT. The full variable domain, its missing parts supplied by reference TRBV19 and TRBJ1-1, is DGGITQSPKYLFRKEGQNVTLSCEQNLNHDAMYWYRQDPGQGLRLIYYSQIVNDFQKGDIAEGYSVSREKKESFPLTVTSAQKNPTAFYLCASTRRGVSTEAFFGQGTRLTVV.

In its sample, this clonotype was seen many times. The rearrangement links TRBV7-3 to TRBJ1-6; D call uncertain. Germline CDR1 is SGHTA and CDR2 is FQGTGA. The V end lost 2 bases, the J end lost 6 bases, and 11 bases lay between the germline ends. CDR3 length: 15 residues. In DNA form, the CDR3 reads TGTGCCAGCAGCTTACTGGGGTCCGGTAATTCACCCCTCCACTTT. Protein sequence: CASSLLGSGNSPLHF.

Turning to this clonotype: This could be a read error, since a much larger clone is one nucleotide away. The V and J genes are TRBV7-6 and TRBJ2-1; 10 bases agree with TRBD2. CDR1 and CDR2 from the germline V gene are SGHVS and FNYEAQ. The CDR3 has 16 amino acids. The CDR3 sequence: CVSSLAEGLAEFEQFF. The CDR3 DNA reads TGTGTCAGCAGCTTAGCGGAAGGACTAGCGGAATTCGAGCAGTTCTTC.

This clonotype was seen a few times. The chain employs TRBV28 and TRBJ1-5; D gene ambiguous. Germline V gene data show CDR1 as MDHEN and CDR2 as SYDVKM. CDR3 size: 14 residues. V lost 5 bases and J lost 1, with 9 bases in between. The CDR3 protein is CASSPGMSNQPQHF. The DNA for the CDR3 is TGTGCCAGCAGTCCCGGAATGAGCAATCAGCCCCAGCATTTT.

This chain connects TRBV3-1 to TRBJ2-1; 7 bases map to TRBD2. There are 14 residues in the CDR3. The germline V gene encodes CDR1 LGHDT and CDR2 YNNKEL (reference sequence). The ends lost 1 base at V and 7 bases at J; junction bases unmatched: 4. In nucleotides, the CDR3 is TGTGCCAGCAGCCAAGGTCCGCGGGAGAATGAGCAGTTCTTC. This translates into CASSQGPRENEQFF.

This clonotype was detected ten times or more. CDR3 region: CSVEERGNYEQYF. The CDR3 coding sequence is TGCAGCGTTGAAGAGAGGGGGAACTACGAGCAGTACTTC. This chain connects TRBV29-1 to TRBJ2-7; tentatively, D is TRBD1 (6 bases). The length of the CDR3 is 13 residues. Germline CDR1 reads SQVTM; CDR2 reads ANQGSEA. V was shortened by 0 bases and J by 3 bases, with 9 bases between the two germline ends.

The chain has TRBV25-1 and TRBJ2-5; D might be TRBD1 (5 bases). Looked up from germline, CDR1 is MGHDK and CDR2 is SYGVNS. This CDR3 spans 15 amino acids. The V gene lost 5 bases and the J gene lost 2 bases, with 15 bases spanning the gap. CDR3 bases: TGTGCCAGCAGTACCCGACAGAACCCACAAGAGACCCAGTACTTC. Its translation: CASSTRQNPQETQYF.

This clonotype was counted only a few times. The rearrangement links TRBV3-1 to TRBJ1-1; D unclear. Trimming shortened V by 4 bases and J by 1 base, and 16 bases separated the two germline ends. The V gene's germline CDR1 is LGHDT and CDR2 YNNKEL (reference sequence). The CDR3 contains 16 residues. The CDR3 DNA is TGTGCCAGCAGCCTACGTGGTGGGTCAAAGAACACTGAAGCTTTCTTT. Amino acid sequence: CASSLRGGSKNTEAFF.

This clonotype was counted at least ten times. The chain employs TRBV7-2 and TRBJ1-2, with TRBD1 matching over 7 bases. The CDR3 covers 15 residues. After removal of 3 bases from V and 8 bases from J, the junction contained 12 bases not matched to a gene. Germline V gene lookup returns CDR1 SGHTA and CDR2 FQGNSA. In DNA form, the CDR3 reads TGTGCCAGCAGCTTCGGACAGGATAAGGGATGGGGCTACACCTTC. It specifies CASSFGQDKGWGYTF.

This clonotype showed up many times. This rearrangement joins TRBV5-1 to TRBJ2-3; 10 bases line up with TRBD2. This CDR3 is built from 15 residues. CDR1 SGHRS and CDR2 YFSETQ come from the germline V gene. J gave up 1 base and V 3 bases, and 2 bases lay outside the gene matches. CDR3 nucleotide sequence: TGCGCCAGCAGCTGGGGGACTAGCGGCACAGATACGCAGTATTTT. Protein product: CASSWGTSGTDTQYF.

J is TRBJ2-3 and V is TRBV4-1; TRBD2 is a possible D gene (5 bases). Trimming cost V 4 bases and J 0 bases, with 17 bases left between them. CDR1 is MGHRA, CDR2 YSYEKL, per germline. CDR3 length: 17 amino acids. CDR3 bases: TGCGCCAGCAGCCCCACTCCGCGGGCGCTGAGCACAGATACGCAGTATTTT. It yields the protein CASSPTPRALSTDTQYF.

The chain joins TRBV3-1 to TRBJ2-3, with 7 bases fitting TRBD2. There are 14 residues in the CDR3. The V gene's germline CDR1 is LGHDT and CDR2 YNNKEL (reference sequence). With V trimmed by 3 bases and J by 5 bases, 5 bases remained unmatched. The CDR3 region is CASSHMRERDTQYF. CDR3 bases: TGTGCCAGCAGCCATATGCGGGAGCGAGATACGCAGTATTTT.

A word on this clonotype: With a much larger clone just one base away, this may be a read error. The chain has TRBV25-1 and TRBJ2-7; 9 nucleotides agree with TRBD2. The V gene's germline CDR1 is MGHDK and CDR2 SYGVNS. This CDR3 is 16 amino acids long. The junction had 15 bases not matched to a gene; V was cut back by 5 bases and J by 7 bases. For the CDR3, the DNA is TGTGCCAGCAGTCCTCTCAAGGTAGCGGGAGAGAGGGAGCAGTACTTC. It yields the protein CASSPLKVAGEREQYF.

The table lists this clonotype with a few counts. The chain joins TRBV20-1 to TRBJ1-2; D is ambiguous. There are 14 residues in the CDR3. Deletions cut 6 bases from V and 4 bases from J, with 18 bases between. Germline V gene lookup returns CDR1 DFQATT and CDR2 SNEGSKA (reference sequence). CDR3 DNA: TGCAGTGCCCGAGGGCGCGACGGAGGCTATGGCTACACCTTC. Its protein is CSARGRDGGYGYTF.

J is TRBJ2-5 and V is TRBV3-1, with 8 bases identical to TRBD2. V lost 1 base to trimming and J lost 0 bases; unmatched junction nucleotides: 7. The CDR3 totals 17 residues. Germline CDR1 LGHDT, CDR2 YNNKEL (reference sequence). The CDR3 DNA reads as TGTGCCAGCAGCCAAGTTGGGGGCGGGGGGCACCAAGAGACCCAGTACTTC. The encoded protein is CASSQVGGGGHQETQYF.

This clonotype was recorded at least ten times. The chain links TRBV6-1 to TRBJ2-3; D is unclear. V was shortened by 4 bases and J by 0 bases, with 11 bases between the two germline ends. Looked up from germline, CDR1 is MNHNS and CDR2 is SASEGT. The CDR3 is 15 residues long. Here the CDR3 reads CASSALHPSTDTQYF. CDR3 in DNA: TGTGCCAGCAGTGCTTTACATCCCAGCACAGATACGCAGTATTTT.

This chain joins TRBV18 and TRBJ2-7; 12 bases are a match to TRBD2. CDR3 length: 15 amino acids. Germline trimming cut 6 bases from V and 7 bases from J; bases unmatched to any gene: 10. Germline assignment: CDR1 KGHSH and CDR2 LQKENI. Here the CDR3 reads CASSAGLAGVAEQYF. The CDR3 DNA reads TGTGCCAGCTCGGCGGGACTAGCGGGCGTCGCGGAGCAGTACTTC.

Many counts were recorded for this clonotype. V usage is TRBV5-1 and J usage is TRBJ2-7, with no clear D. The germline V gene has CDR1 SGHRS and CDR2 YFSETQ. V lost 5 bases and J lost 4, with 16 bases in between. The CDR3 covers 14 residues. CDR3 bases: TGCGCCAGCAGACCAGACGGTAGGGCTTACGAGCAGTACTTC. Residues: CASRPDGRAYEQYF.

This clonotype showed up many times. The rearrangement uses TRBV3-1 and TRBJ2-7; maybe TRBD2 (7 bases). The CDR3 consists of 16 residues. Germline V gene lookup returns CDR1 LGHDT and CDR2 YNNKEL (reference sequence). Trimming shortened V by 5 bases and J by 6 bases, and 23 bases separated the two germline ends. Here the CDR3 DNA reads TGTGCCAGCAGCGAAGGGGGGAAGCGGGACCAATTCGAGCAGTACTTC. Translated: CASSEGGKRDQFEQYF.

This clonotype showed up just a few times. This CDR3 is CASSLNGMWMTGELFF. DNA of the CDR3: TGTGCCAGCAGCTTGAACGGGATGTGGATGACCGGGGAGCTGTTTTTT. This chain connects TRBV5-5 to TRBJ2-2; D is perhaps TRBD2 (5 bases). V dropped 1 base and J dropped 5 bases, with 15 bases sitting between them. This CDR3 region has 16 residues. CDR1 is SGHKS and CDR2 is YYEKEE in the germline V gene (reference sequence).

A few counts support this clonotype. The chain joins TRBV12-3 or TRBV12-4 to TRBJ1-2; D gene unclear. V was trimmed by 3 bases and J by 1 base, leaving 6 bases between them. CDR3 length equals 13 residues. CDR3: CASSLAVNYGYTF. The CDR3 nucleotides read TGTGCCAGCAGTTTGGCGGTTAACTATGGCTACACCTTC.

This clonotype showed up many times. The chain joins TRBV10-3 to TRBJ2-7; D gene unclear. The V gene lost 3 bases and the J gene lost 6 bases, with 6 bases spanning the gap. Per germline, CDR1 ENHRY and CDR2 SYGVKD. This CDR3 contains 11 residues. In nucleotides, the CDR3 is TGTGCCATCAGTGACGTGGGCGAGCAGTACTTC. Its translation: CAISDVGEQYF.